The clone carrying this T cell receptor (beta chain) has only a few counts. Unique molecular identifiers tagged the TCRbeta library. TCRdb processed the PCR reads anew with MiXCR; each CDR3 protein has one entry. The table has about 420,000 distinct CDR3 sequences, 9.5% to 13% seen once. This CDR3 has 13 residues. V lost 3 bases and J lost 3, with 9 bases in between. This sample stems from a study of T-cell reconstitution after alpha-beta-depleted transplantation in children. This sequence was found in a human donor who donated a stem cell graft to a child with acute myeloid leukemia. V usage is TRBV12-3 or TRBV12-4 and J usage is TRBJ2-7; weak D call: TRBD1 (6 bases). The source was PBMCs from the stem cell graft donor, collected from the stem cell graft. The DNA of the CDR3 is TGTGCCAGCAGTTTTGGGGGACACTACGAGCAGTACTTC. Its protein is CASSFGGHYEQYF.